The rows below give T cell receptor beta chains drawn from one sample of a study of identical twins. MiXCR was run by TCRdb on the 5' RACE reads, yielding one entry per CDR3 protein. The table includes around 480,000 distinct CDR3 sequences, approximately 15% detected once. This same sample was also part of a study on yellow fever vaccine responses in identical twins.

The sequencing sample was made of CD4+ T cells sorted from blood. Every receptor here comes from a woman aged 18-29 years in good health. Each CDR3 is given with its conserved first and last residue. D genes are given only for firm matches. A row's size may be missing; if present it is once, few, many or a size class.

d_call,j_call,cdr3_length,clone_size,v_call,cdr3_aa,cdr3_nt
-,TRBJ1-6,15,-,TRBV14,CASRQGKLGSSPLHF,TGTGCCAGCAGACAAGGAAAATTGGGCAGTTCACCCCTCCACTTT
TRBD1,TRBJ2-7,12,few,TRBV20-1,CSAGQGDYEQYF,TGCAGTGCTGGCCAGGGGGATTACGAGCAGTACTTC
-,TRBJ1-1,13,few,TRBV2,CASGGTSISEASF,TGTGCCAGCGGAGGGACATCCATCTCTGAAGCTTCCTTT
-,TRBJ1-4,14,few,TRBV12-3/TRBV12-4,CASSLQITNEKLFF,TGTGCCAGCAGTTTACAGATAACTAATGAAAAACTGTTTTTT
-,TRBJ2-7,15,few,TRBV4-1,CASSQVSGELYEQYF,TGCGCCAGCAGCCAAGTCTCAGGGGAACTCTACGAGCAGTACTTC
-,TRBJ2-4,15,many,TRBV12-5,CARNFGPGSKNIQYF,TGTGCTAGGAATTTCGGCCCGGGGTCCAAAAACATTCAGTACTTC
-,TRBJ2-7,12,few,TRBV20-1,CSARVGVFEQYF,TGCAGTGCTAGGGTGGGAGTCTTTGAGCAGTACTTC
-,TRBJ1-2,21,-,TRBV7-2,CASSLAFGARRGSSSPLGYTF,TGTGCCAGCAGCTTAGCTTTCGGCGCCCGGAGAGGGTCTTCTAGTCCGTTAGGCTACACCTTC
-,TRBJ2-4,16,few,TRBV7-9,CASSSLQGRAKNIQYF,TGTGCCAGCAGCTCTCTGCAGGGGAGGGCCAAAAACATTCAGTACTTC
-,TRBJ2-2,15,-,TRBV15,CATSRDNQGTGELFF,TGTGCCACCAGCAGAGATAATCAGGGCACCGGGGAGCTGTTTTTT
TRBD1,TRBJ2-1,14,-,TRBV29-1,CSAGRDRGRNEQFF,TGCAGCGCTGGACGGGACAGGGGGCGGAATGAGCAGTTCTTC
-,TRBJ2-7,14,few,TRBV11-2,CASSLERTAYEQYF,TGTGCCAGCAGCTTAGAACGGACCGCTTACGAGCAGTACTTC
TRBD1,TRBJ2-5,14,few,TRBV7-9,CASSPSGTGETQYF,TGTGCCAGCAGCCCTAGTGGGACAGGAGAGACCCAGTACTTC
TRBD2,TRBJ2-3,12,few,TRBV3-1,CASSWSGEEQYF,TGTGCCAGCAGCTGGAGCGGGGAAGAGCAGTATTTT
-,TRBJ2-7,15,-,TRBV4-2,CASSQDLGRVSEQYF,TGTGCCAGCAGCCAAGATTTAGGCAGGGTAAGCGAGCAGTACTTC
-,TRBJ1-6,13,many,TRBV12-3/TRBV12-4,CASEGGGNSPLHF,TGTGCCAGCGAGGGGGGGGGGAATTCACCCCTCCACTTT
-,TRBJ2-5,13,-,TRBV6-1,CASSAEPGETQYF,TGTGCCAGCAGTGCCGAGCCTGGTGAGACCCAGTACTTC
-,TRBJ2-5,13,few,TRBV5-1,CASSLEGTETQYF,TGCGCCAGCAGCTTGGAGGGGACAGAGACCCAGTACTTC
TRBD1,TRBJ2-2,15,few,TRBV7-9,CASSPGTGAAGELFF,TGTGCCAGCAGCCCTGGGACAGGGGCGGCCGGGGAGCTGTTTTTT
-,TRBJ2-7,16,-,TRBV6-5,CASSYSKWQSSYEQYF,TGTGCCAGCAGTTACTCGAAGTGGCAAAGCTCCTACGAGCAGTACTTC
-,TRBJ2-3,13,-,TRBV20-1,CSTLPRGSDTQYF,TGCAGTACCCTGCCCCGGGGGTCAGATACGCAGTATTTT
-,TRBJ2-3,14,-,TRBV11-2,CASATTGTTDTQYF,TGTGCCAGCGCTACGACTGGAACCACAGATACGCAGTATTTT
TRBD2,TRBJ2-7,17,-,TRBV4-2,CASSHLSAAGVSYEQYF,TGTGCCAGCAGCCACTTGTCTGCAGCGGGGGTCTCCTACGAGCAGTACTTC
TRBD2,TRBJ2-1,15,few,TRBV18,CASSPGLALYNEQFF,TGTGCCAGCTCGCCGGGACTAGCGCTTTACAATGAGCAGTTCTTC
TRBD1,TRBJ1-4,15,-,TRBV5-1,CASSRTGTENEKLFF,TGCGCCAGCAGCAGAACCGGGACAGAGAATGAAAAACTGTTTTTT
TRBD2,TRBJ2-7,19,-,TRBV4-2,CASSHPRGSGTSAGHEQYF,TGTGCCAGCAGCCACCCAAGAGGGTCGGGGACTAGCGCTGGGCACGAGCAGTACTTC
-,TRBJ1-1,15,few,TRBV6-1,CASSGQRGRDTEAFF,TGTGCCAGCAGTGGACAACGGGGGCGCGACACTGAAGCTTTCTTT
TRBD2,TRBJ2-1,15,once,TRBV7-9,CASFHSGESYNEQFF,TGTGCCAGCTTTCATAGCGGGGAATCCTACAATGAGCAGTTCTTC
-,TRBJ2-4,15,few,TRBV7-8,CASSAEAGAKNIQYF,TGTGCCAGCAGTGCAGAAGCCGGTGCCAAAAACATTCAGTACTTC
-,TRBJ2-7,13,many,TRBV7-2,CASSLIGTYEQYF,TGTGCCAGCAGCTTAATTGGGACCTACGAGCAGTACTTC
TRBD2,TRBJ2-7,17,-,TRBV28,CASSPTGLAGLSYEQYF,TGTGCCAGCAGCCCGACAGGACTAGCGGGACTCTCCTACGAGCAGTACTTC
-,TRBJ1-2,12,many,TRBV11-2,CASSPAGYGYTF,TGTGCCAGCAGCCCGGCAGGGTATGGCTACACCTTC
-,TRBJ2-1,14,few,TRBV12-3/TRBV12-4,CASTSRRAYNEQFF,TGTGCCAGCACTTCCAGAAGGGCCTACAATGAGCAGTTCTTC
-,TRBJ2-6,19,few,TRBV21-1,CASTPQTGTGPSGANVLTF,TGTGCCAGCACCCCCCAAACCGGGACAGGTCCCTCTGGGGCCAACGTCCTGACTTTC
TRBD2,TRBJ2-5,14,few,TRBV29-1,CSVVSLAAQETQYF,TGCAGCGTTGTCTCCCTAGCGGCTCAAGAGACCCAGTACTTC
-,TRBJ2-3,15,many,TRBV5-1,CASSLLNGITDTQYF,TGCGCCAGCAGCTTGCTTAACGGAATCACAGATACGCAGTATTTT
-,TRBJ2-5,15,-,TRBV9,CASSPRLRFQETQYF,TGTGCCAGCAGCCCCCGGTTACGGTTCCAAGAGACCCAGTACTTC
TRBD1,TRBJ2-1,15,few,TRBV12-3/TRBV12-4,CASSLTGGVSREQFF,TGTGCCAGCAGTTTAACAGGGGGAGTGAGTAGGGAGCAGTTCTTC
TRBD1,TRBJ2-1,13,-,TRBV12-5,CASGLTETGGQFF,TGTGCTAGTGGTTTGACAGAAACAGGGGGGCAGTTCTTC
-,TRBJ2-7,14,-,TRBV5-1,CASSVSTYPYEQYF,TGCGCCAGCAGCGTCTCAACGTACCCCTACGAGCAGTACTTC
TRBD2,TRBJ2-1,15,-,TRBV4-2,CASSQGTSGGVLQFF,TGTGCCAGCAGCCAAGGGACTAGCGGGGGGGTTTTGCAGTTCTTC
-,TRBJ2-1,13,few,TRBV7-9,CASPKDPGNEQFF,TGTGCCAGCCCAAAGGACCCGGGGAATGAGCAGTTCTTC
TRBD1,TRBJ1-2,15,few,TRBV27,CASRPHQDRDYGYTF,TGTGCCAGCAGGCCCCACCAGGACAGGGACTATGGCTACACCTTC
TRBD2,TRBJ2-4,18,few,TRBV29-1,CSVEGTSGGARAKNIQYF,TGCAGCGTTGAAGGGACTAGCGGGGGGGCCCGCGCCAAAAACATTCAGTACTTC
-,TRBJ1-1,12,many,TRBV29-1,CSVELERPLAFF,TGCAGCGTTGAGTTGGAGCGTCCGTTGGCTTTCTTT
TRBD2,TRBJ2-3,15,-,TRBV29-1,CSAPMRGGLTDTQYF,TGCAGCGCCCCGATGCGGGGGGGCCTTACAGATACGCAGTATTTT
-,TRBJ2-1,13,-,TRBV12-3/TRBV12-4,CASSSGTLRTGFF,TGTGCCAGCAGTTCCGGGACTTTACGAACAGGGTTCTTC
TRBD2,TRBJ2-2,16,few,TRBV5-1,CASSPLAGSNTGELFF,TGCGCCAGCAGCCCGCTAGCGGGATCGAACACCGGGGAGCTGTTTTTT
-,TRBJ2-2,14,-,TRBV10-3,CATTGRTNTGELFF,TGTGCCACAACTGGCCGGACAAACACCGGGGAGCTGTTTTTT